The TCR beta chain described here comes from a study of blood T cells in healthy people across ages. There are 15 residues in the CDR3. The V and J ends lost 5 bases and 6 bases, in that order; junction bases with no gene match: 9. Using a J-beta primer mix together with a sample-barcoded 5' primer, a second PCR was run for roughly 7 to 12 cycles. TCRdb recomputed calls from the 5' RACE reads with MiXCR, one row per CDR3 protein. The sample carries approximately 960,000 distinct CDR3 sequences, about 28% recorded once. These same records also appear under a second study, on T cells of mothers and their children. That work contributes: TCR recombination output is shaped by thymic selection similarly in related and unrelated pairs.

This sequence joins TRBV12-3 or TRBV12-4 and TRBJ1-2; 10 nucleotides match TRBD1. The sequenced material came from blood. The receptor's source is a woman aged 40 to 50 in good health. The CDR3 coding sequence is TGTGCCAGCAGTCGTCCGGGACAGGGGAAGGATGGCTACACCTTC. This encodes CASSRPGQGKDGYTF.